The present T cell receptor beta chain was sequenced within a study of beta chain features in type 1 diabetes (dated by TCRdb to the late 2010s). For the wider study: No differences in mean age, gender distribution, total cell number or subset yield were found between patients and healthy donors. The study compared TCRB repertoires of sorted circulating CD4+ T cell subsets between recently diagnosed type 1 diabetes patients and matched healthy donors. Regulatory and stem cell-like memory subsets were isolated from only 8 patients and 8 healthy donors, whereas naive and central memory subsets came from all 28 donors. A total of approximately 100,000,000 sorted cells were examined across all samples, and the number of cells per subset was strongly correlated with RNA yield. Summary of the overall study and its limitations: Patients with type 1 diabetes made fewer insertions and deleted more nucleotides at VDJ recombination sites, implying thymic rearrangement abnormalities. PCR may preferentially amplify shorter templates, but because patient and control samples were amplified and corrected together, any resulting skew would affect both groups equally. Because small numbers of individuals were included in the HLA sub-analyses, any influence of HLA type on TCRB rearrangement was left unresolved. Naive, central memory and regulatory TCRB repertoires appeared to be more alike among patients than among healthy donors. Because cDNA was sequenced instead of genomic DNA, highly expressing activated cells could be over-represented, though the groups showed no difference in activation or CD3 levels. In all four CD4+ subsets, TCRB CDR3 length was moderately but significantly shorter in type 1 diabetes patients.

Each donor gave one peripheral blood draw, approximately 100 mL on average, collected into heparinised tubes. A BD FACSAria II was used to sort naive, central memory, regulatory and stem cell-like memory CD4+ T cells with a panel that included CD45RO, CCR7, CD25, CD127, CD95 and CD27. A purity above 95% was achieved for all sorted populations. Right away, PBMCs were isolated by Lymphoprep density gradient centrifugation and were stained directly, with no culture step. To minimize batch effects, samples were stained and sorted in pairs, one healthy donor with one patient per experiment. V is reduced by 6 bases and J by 1 base, leaving a spacing of 15 bases between them. The CDR3 measures 15 amino acids from cysteine to phenylalanine. Just CDR3 DNA is preserved here, 45 bases in frame from base 1. The germline V gene gives CDR1 as MNHEY and CDR2 as SVGAGI. This clone came up a few times. The antigen it binds to is not known. Base qualities were left out, and no much larger clone turns up one base away.

The entire isolated RNA was reverse transcribed using the High Capacity cDNA Reverse Transcription Kit, and thus expressed TCRB transcripts were sequenced. Naive, central memory and regulatory T cell samples underwent deep immunoSEQ sequencing, averaging around 3.7 million total reads per sample. Sorted cells were lysed in RLT buffer, and RNA was extracted using DNase-treated RNeasy Micro or Mini kits according to cell number. To prevent cross-contamination, every cell subset was processed on its own, while patient and healthy donor samples were processed together. The immunoSEQ multiplex PCR was used to amplify TCRB sequences from cDNA, generating 87-bp fragments that spanned the CDR3 region. The amplicons were sequenced using the Illumina HiSeq platform. Processing in the source paper ran as follows. PCR bias was computationally corrected using synthetic template baselines, reads within Hamming distance 2 were collapsed, and singletons that could not be merged were discarded. Reads were aligned against IMGT so that V, D and J genes, CDR3 length and insertions or deletions at six rearrangement sites could be assigned. Within each subset, clonotype counts were normalized to sorted cell number, after which true diversity and Gini coefficients were computed with the tcR R package. The overlap coefficient, calculated on TCRB nucleotide sequences, was used to quantify repertoire sharing. Out-of-frame TCRB sequences from naive cells were analyzed as a proxy for the pre-selection repertoire. The table comes from immuneACCESS by way of TCRdb, which keeps in-frame sequences with V and J called. Part of the clones is missing from these tables; in studies checked, under half for an unresolved V gene and the rest for unknown reasons. The V and J calls and clone size are taken from that table; D and trimming were inferred from the DNA. Across this sample there are about 370,000 clones, with about 16% seen only once. Together, the top ten hold under 0.02% of the sample.

The sequence came from a young woman in good health. Source material: naive CD4+ T cells from blood. The cell subset or site label on this specimen signifies: true naive CD4+ T cells. This chain joins TRBV6-5 to TRBJ1-1, with an unclear D gene assignment. The CDR3 here reads CASRPLPEPNTEAFF. The nucleotides read TGTGCCAGCAGGCCATTACCAGAACCGAACACTGAAGCTTTCTTT.